This TCR beta chain derives from a study of CD8 T cells in ankylosing spondylitis. General study findings and limits: The study identified a TCR beta motif of roughly eight highly homologous variants that appeared characteristic of ankylosing spondylitis blood.

TCRdb independently ran MiXCR on the 5' RACE reads; one entry per CDR3 protein. This repertoire shows over 150,000 distinct CDR3 sequences, about 20% found once; its top ten account for around 4%. Points on this clonotype: What it recognizes is unknown.

With 0 bases removed from V and 2 bases from J, the gap between germline ends came to 14 bases. CDR1 and CDR2 from the germline V gene are DFQATT and SNEGSKA (reference sequence). The CDR3 has 17 amino acids. The specimen sequenced was blood, either unsorted or a sorted T cell fraction (not recorded which). This chain connects TRBV20-1 to TRBJ2-6; D is possibly TRBD2 (5 bases). This TCR was sampled from a male donor under 30 with ankylosing spondylitis or in good health (not recorded which). CDR3 region: CSARDFSRGAGANVLTF. The DNA for the CDR3 is TGCAGTGCTAGAGATTTTTCTCGGGGTGCTGGGGCCAACGTCCTGACTTTC.